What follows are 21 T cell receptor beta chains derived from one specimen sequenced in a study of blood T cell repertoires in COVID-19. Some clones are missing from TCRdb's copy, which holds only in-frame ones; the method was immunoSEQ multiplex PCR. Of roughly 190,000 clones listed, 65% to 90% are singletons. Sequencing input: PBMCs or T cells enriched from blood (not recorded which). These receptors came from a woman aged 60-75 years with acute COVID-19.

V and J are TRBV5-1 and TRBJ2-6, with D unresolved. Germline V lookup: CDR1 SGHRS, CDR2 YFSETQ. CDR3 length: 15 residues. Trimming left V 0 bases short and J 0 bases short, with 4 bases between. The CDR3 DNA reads TGCGCCAGCAGCTTGGGTAACTCTGGGGCCAACGTCCTGACTTTC. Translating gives CASSLGNSGANVLTF.

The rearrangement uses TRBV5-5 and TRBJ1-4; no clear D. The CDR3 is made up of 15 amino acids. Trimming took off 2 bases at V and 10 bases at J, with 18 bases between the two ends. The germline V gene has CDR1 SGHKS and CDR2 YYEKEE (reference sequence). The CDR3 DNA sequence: TGTGCCAGCAGCTTTTCCGTCGATGACTCTGGAAAACTGTTTTTT. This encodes CASSFSVDDSGKLFF. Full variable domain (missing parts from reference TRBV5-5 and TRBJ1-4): DAGVTQSPTHLIKTRGQQVTLRCSPISGHKSVSWYQQVLGQGPQFIFQYYEKEERGRGNFPDRFSARQFPNYSSELNVNALLLGDSALYLCASSFSVDDSGKLFFGSGTQLSVL.

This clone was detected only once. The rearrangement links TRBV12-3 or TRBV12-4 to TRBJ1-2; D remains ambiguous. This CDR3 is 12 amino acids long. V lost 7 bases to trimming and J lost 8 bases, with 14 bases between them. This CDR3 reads CASKTLQRGYTF. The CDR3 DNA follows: TGTGCCAGCAAAACCCTCCAGCGAGGCTACACCTTC.

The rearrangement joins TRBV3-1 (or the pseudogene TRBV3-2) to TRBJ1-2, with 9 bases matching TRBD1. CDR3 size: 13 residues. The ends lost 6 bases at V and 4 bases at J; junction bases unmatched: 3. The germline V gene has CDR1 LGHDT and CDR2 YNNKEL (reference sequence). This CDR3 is CASSPTGGYGYTF. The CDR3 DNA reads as TGTGCCAGCAGTCCGACAGGGGGCTATGGCTACACCTTC.

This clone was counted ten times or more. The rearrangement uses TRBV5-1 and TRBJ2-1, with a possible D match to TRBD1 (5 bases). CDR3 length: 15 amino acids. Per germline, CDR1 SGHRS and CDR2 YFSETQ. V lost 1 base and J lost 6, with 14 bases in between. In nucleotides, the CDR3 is TGCGCCAGCAGCTTGACCGTTGGGGCTAGCAATGAGCAGTTCTTC. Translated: CASSLTVGASNEQFF.

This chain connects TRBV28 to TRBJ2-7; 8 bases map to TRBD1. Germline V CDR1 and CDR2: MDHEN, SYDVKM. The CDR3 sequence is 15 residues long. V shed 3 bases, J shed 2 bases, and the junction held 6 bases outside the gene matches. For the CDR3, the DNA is TGTGCCAGCAGTTTTATCGGACAGGGAACCTACGAGCAGTACTTC. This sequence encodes CASSFIGQGTYEQYF.

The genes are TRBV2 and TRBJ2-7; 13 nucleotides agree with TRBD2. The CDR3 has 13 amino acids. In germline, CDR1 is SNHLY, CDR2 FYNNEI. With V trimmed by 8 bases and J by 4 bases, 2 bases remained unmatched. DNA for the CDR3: TGTGCCAGCGGGACTAGCGGGACGTACGAGCAGTACTTC. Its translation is CASGTSGTYEQYF. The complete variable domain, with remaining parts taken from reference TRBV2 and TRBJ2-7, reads EPEVTQTPSHQVTQMGQEVILRCVPISNHLYFYWYRQILGQKVEFLVSFYNNEISEKSEIFDDQFSVERPDGSNFTLKIRSTKLEDSAMYFCASGTSGTYEQYFGPGTRLTVT.

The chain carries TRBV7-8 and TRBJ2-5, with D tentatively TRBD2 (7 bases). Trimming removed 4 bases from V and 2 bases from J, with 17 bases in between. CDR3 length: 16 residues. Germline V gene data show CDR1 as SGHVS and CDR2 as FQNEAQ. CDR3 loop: CASSSNREGRQETQYF. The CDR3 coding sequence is TGTGCCAGCAGCTCCAACAGGGAGGGTAGGCAAGAGACCCAGTACTTC. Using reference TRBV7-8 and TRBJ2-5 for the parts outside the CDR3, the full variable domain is GAGVSQSPRYKVAKRGQDVALRCDPISGHVSLFWYQQALGQGPEFLTYFQNEAQLDKSGLPSDRFFAERPEGSVSTLKIQRTQQEDSAVYLCASSSNREGRQETQYFGPGTRLLVL.

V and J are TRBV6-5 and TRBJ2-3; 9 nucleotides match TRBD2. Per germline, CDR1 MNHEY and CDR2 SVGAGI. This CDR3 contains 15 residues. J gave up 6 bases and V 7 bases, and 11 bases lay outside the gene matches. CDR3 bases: TGTGCCAGCACGCATGGGCGGGGGGGCCGCGATACGCAGTATTTT. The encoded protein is CASTHGRGGRDTQYF.

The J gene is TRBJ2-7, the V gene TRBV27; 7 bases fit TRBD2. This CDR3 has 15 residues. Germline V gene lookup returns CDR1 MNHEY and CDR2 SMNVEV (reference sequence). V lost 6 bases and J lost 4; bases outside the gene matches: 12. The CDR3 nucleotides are TGTGCCAGCAGGGTAACGGGGGGAACGTGGTACGAGCAGTACTTC. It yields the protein CASRVTGGTWYEQYF.

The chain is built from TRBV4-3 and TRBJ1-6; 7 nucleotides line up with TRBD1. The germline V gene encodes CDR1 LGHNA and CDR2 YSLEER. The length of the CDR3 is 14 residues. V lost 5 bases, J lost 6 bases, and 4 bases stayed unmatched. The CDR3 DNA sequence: TGCGCCAGCAGCTACGGGACAGCTAATTCACCCCTCCACTTT. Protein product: CASSYGTANSPLHF.

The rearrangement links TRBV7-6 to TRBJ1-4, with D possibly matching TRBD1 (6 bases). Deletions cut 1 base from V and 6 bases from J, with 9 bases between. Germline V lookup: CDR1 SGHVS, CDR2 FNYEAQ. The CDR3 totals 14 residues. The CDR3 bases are TGTGCCAGCAGCTTAGGAGGGGGGGATGAAAAACTGTTTTTT. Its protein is CASSLGGGDEKLFF.

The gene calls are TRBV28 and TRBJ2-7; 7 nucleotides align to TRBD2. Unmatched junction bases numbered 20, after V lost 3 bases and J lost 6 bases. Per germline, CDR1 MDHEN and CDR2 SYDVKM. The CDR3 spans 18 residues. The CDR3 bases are TGTGCCAGCAGTTTCCGCGGGAGAGGACTCCTCGTACGGTCCGAGCAGTACGTC. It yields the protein CASSFRGRGLLVRSEQYV.

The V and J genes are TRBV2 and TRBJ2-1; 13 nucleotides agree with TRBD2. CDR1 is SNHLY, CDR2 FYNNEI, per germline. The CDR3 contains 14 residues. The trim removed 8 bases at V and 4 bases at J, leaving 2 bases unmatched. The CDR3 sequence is CASLTSGGYNEQFF. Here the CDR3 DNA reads TGTGCCAGCTTGACTAGCGGGGGGTACAATGAGCAGTTCTTC.

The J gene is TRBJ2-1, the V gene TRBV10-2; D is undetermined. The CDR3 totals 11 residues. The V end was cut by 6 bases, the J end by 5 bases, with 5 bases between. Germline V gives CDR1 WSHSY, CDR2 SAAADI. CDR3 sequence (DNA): TGCGCCAGCAGCCCCGACAATGAGCAGTTCTTC. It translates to CASSPDNEQFF.

CDR3 coding DNA: TGCGCCAGCAGCCCGAAAGGGCATAGGGGTAACTCTGCAGGAAACACCATATATTTT. It yields the protein CASSPKGHRGNSAGNTIYF. The rearrangement uses TRBV4-3 and TRBJ1-3; possible D gene TRBD1, 5 bases. V lost 4 bases to trimming and J lost 4 bases, with 26 bases between them. The CDR3 runs to 19 residues. CDR1 is LGHNA and CDR2 is YSLEER in the germline V gene.

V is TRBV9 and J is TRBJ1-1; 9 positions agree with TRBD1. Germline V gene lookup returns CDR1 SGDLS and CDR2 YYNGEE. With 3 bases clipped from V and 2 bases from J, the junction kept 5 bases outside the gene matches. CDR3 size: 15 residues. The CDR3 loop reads CASSAGGQGNTEAFF. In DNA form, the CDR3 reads TGTGCCAGCAGCGCCGGGGGACAGGGAAACACTGAAGCTTTCTTT.

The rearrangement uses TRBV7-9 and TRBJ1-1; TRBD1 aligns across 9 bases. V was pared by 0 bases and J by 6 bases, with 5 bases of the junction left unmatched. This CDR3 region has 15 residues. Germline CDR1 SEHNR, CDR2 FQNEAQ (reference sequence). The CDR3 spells CASSLAGQGKAEAFF. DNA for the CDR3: TGTGCCAGCAGCTTAGCGGGACAGGGAAAAGCTGAAGCTTTCTTT. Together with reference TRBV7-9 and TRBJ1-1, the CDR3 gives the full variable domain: DTGVSQNPRHKITKRGQNVTFRCDPISEHNRLYWYRQTLGQGPEFLTYFQNEAQLEKSRLLSDRFSAERPKGSFSTLEIQRTEQGDSAMYLCASSLAGQGKAEAFFGQGTRLTVV.

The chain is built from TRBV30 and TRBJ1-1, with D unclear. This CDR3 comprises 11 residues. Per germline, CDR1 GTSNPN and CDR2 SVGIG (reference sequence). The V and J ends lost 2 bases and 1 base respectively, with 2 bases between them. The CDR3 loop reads CAWSRNTEAFF. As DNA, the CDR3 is TGTGCCTGGAGTCGGAACACTGAAGCTTTCTTT.

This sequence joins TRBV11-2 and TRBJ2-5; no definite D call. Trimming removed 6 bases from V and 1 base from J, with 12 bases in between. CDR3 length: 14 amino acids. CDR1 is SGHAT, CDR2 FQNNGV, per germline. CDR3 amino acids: CASRHTGFQETQYF. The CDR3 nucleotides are TGTGCCAGCAGACATACCGGGTTCCAAGAGACCCAGTACTTC.

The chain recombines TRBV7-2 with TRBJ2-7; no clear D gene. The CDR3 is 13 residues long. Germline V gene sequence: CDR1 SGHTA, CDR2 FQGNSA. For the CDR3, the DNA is TGTGCCAGCAGCTTAGTGAGCTCCCACGAGCAGTACGTC. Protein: CASSLVSSHEQYV.